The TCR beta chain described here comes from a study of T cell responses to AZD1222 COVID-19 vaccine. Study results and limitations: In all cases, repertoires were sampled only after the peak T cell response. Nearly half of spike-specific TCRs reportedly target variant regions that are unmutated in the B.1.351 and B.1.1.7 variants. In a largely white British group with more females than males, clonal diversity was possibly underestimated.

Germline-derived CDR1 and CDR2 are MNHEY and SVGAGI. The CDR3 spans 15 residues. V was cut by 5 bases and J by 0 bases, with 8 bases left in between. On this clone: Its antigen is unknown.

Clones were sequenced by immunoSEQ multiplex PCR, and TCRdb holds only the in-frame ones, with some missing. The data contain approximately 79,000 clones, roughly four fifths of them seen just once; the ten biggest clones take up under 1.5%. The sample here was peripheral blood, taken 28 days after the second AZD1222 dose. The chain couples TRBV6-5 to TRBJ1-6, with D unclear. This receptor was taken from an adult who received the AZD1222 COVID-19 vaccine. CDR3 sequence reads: CASSLRSSYNSPLHF. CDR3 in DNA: TGTGCCAGCAGTCTCAGGAGCTCCTATAATTCACCCCTCCACTTT.